The rows below give T cell receptor beta chains drawn from one sample of a study of cytomegalovirus exposure and HLA in healthy donors. Only in-frame clones appear in the TCRdb table, and some are missing; sequencing was by immunoSEQ multiplex PCR. There are 260,000 or so clones in the sample; 90% occur only once, and just over 3% lies in the top ten. Sequencing input: PBMCs. The receptors derive from a woman aged 25-40 years in good health and CMV-seronegative. Both conserved end residues are part of each CDR3. Each record gives: CDR3 length, clone size, J gene, D gene, V gene, CDR3 protein, CDR3 DNA. A D gene is named only where the DNA matches it firmly. Only part of the rows carry a size: once, few, many, or a class if the clone is expanded.

cdr3_length: 12
clone_size: -
j_call: TRBJ1-2
d_call: -
v_call: TRBV2
cdr3_aa: CASRSDRRSYTF
cdr3_nt: TGTGCCAGCAGAAGCGACAGAAGGAGCTACACCTTC

cdr3_length: 15
clone_size: -
j_call: TRBJ2-7
d_call: -
v_call: TRBV29-1
cdr3_aa: CSVEDQGQSSYEQYF
cdr3_nt: TGCAGCGTTGAAGACCAGGGACAAAGCTCCTACGAGCAGTACTTC

cdr3_length: 14
clone_size: -
j_call: TRBJ2-3
d_call: TRBD2
v_call: TRBV2
cdr3_aa: CASWDVAGTDTQYF
cdr3_nt: TGTGCCAGCTGGGACGTAGCGGGGACAGATACGCAGTATTTT

cdr3_length: 15
clone_size: -
j_call: TRBJ2-7
d_call: -
v_call: TRBV28
cdr3_aa: CASSSGAGGSYEQYF
cdr3_nt: TGTGCCAGCAGTTCCGGGGCAGGGGGGTCCTACGAGCAGTACTTC

cdr3_length: 17
clone_size: -
j_call: TRBJ2-4
d_call: TRBD2
v_call: TRBV18
cdr3_aa: CASSPLSVREGKNIQYF
cdr3_nt: TGTGCCAGCTCACCACTAAGTGTTAGGGAGGGCAAAAACATTCAGTACTTC

cdr3_length: 15
clone_size: -
j_call: TRBJ1-4
d_call: -
v_call: TRBV30
cdr3_aa: CAWKFPGGALEKLFF
cdr3_nt: TGTGCCTGGAAATTTCCCGGGGGGGCGCTTGAAAAACTGTTTTTT

cdr3_length: 14
clone_size: -
j_call: TRBJ2-3
d_call: -
v_call: TRBV2
cdr3_aa: CASSESLSTDTQYF
cdr3_nt: TGTGCCAGCAGTGAATCGCTTAGCACAGATACGCAGTATTTT

cdr3_length: 16
clone_size: -
j_call: TRBJ2-5
d_call: TRBD2
v_call: TRBV27
cdr3_aa: CASSLIAGGPGETQYF
cdr3_nt: TGTGCCAGCAGTTTAATAGCGGGAGGGCCGGGTGAGACCCAGTACTTC

cdr3_length: 15
clone_size: -
j_call: TRBJ2-2
d_call: TRBD2
v_call: TRBV5-4
cdr3_aa: CASSPSSGSSGELFF
cdr3_nt: TGTGCCAGCAGCCCTTCTAGCGGGAGCTCCGGGGAGCTGTTTTTT

cdr3_length: 12
clone_size: -
j_call: TRBJ1-1
d_call: TRBD1
v_call: TRBV29-1
cdr3_aa: CSVKGAKTEAFF
cdr3_nt: TGCAGCGTAAAGGGGGCTAAAACTGAAGCTTTCTTT

cdr3_length: 14
clone_size: -
j_call: TRBJ2-2
d_call: -
v_call: TRBV5-4
cdr3_aa: CASTPGTNTGELFF
cdr3_nt: TGTGCCAGCACCCCTGGGACGAACACCGGGGAGCTGTTTTTT

cdr3_length: 14
clone_size: once
j_call: TRBJ1-1
d_call: TRBD1
v_call: TRBV5-5
cdr3_aa: CASSWTGGYTEAFF
cdr3_nt: TGTGCCAGCAGCTGGACAGGGGGCTACACTGAAGCTTTCTTT

cdr3_length: 16
clone_size: -
j_call: TRBJ2-3
d_call: -
v_call: TRBV7-6
cdr3_aa: CASSVNTVLSTDTQYF
cdr3_nt: TGTGCCAGCAGCGTTAATACAGTCCTTAGCACAGATACGCAGTATTTT

cdr3_length: 15
clone_size: -
j_call: TRBJ2-7
d_call: TRBD2
v_call: TRBV19
cdr3_aa: CASSIGSGGSYEQYF
cdr3_nt: TGTGCCAGTAGTATCGGGTCGGGAGGGTCCTACGAGCAGTACTTC

cdr3_length: 16
clone_size: -
j_call: TRBJ2-1
d_call: TRBD2
v_call: TRBV19
cdr3_aa: CASSMPSGASYNEQFF
cdr3_nt: TGTGCCAGTAGTATGCCTAGCGGGGCCTCCTACAATGAGCAGTTCTTC

cdr3_length: 15
clone_size: -
j_call: TRBJ2-7
d_call: -
v_call: TRBV7-3
cdr3_aa: CASSLGPTGTYEQYF
cdr3_nt: TGTGCCAGCAGCCTGGGACCTACGGGTACCTACGAGCAGTACTTC

cdr3_length: 9
clone_size: -
j_call: TRBJ2-1
d_call: -
v_call: TRBV27
cdr3_aa: CASGPEQFF
cdr3_nt: TGTGCCAGCGGGCCTGAGCAGTTCTTC

cdr3_length: 13
clone_size: -
j_call: TRBJ1-2
d_call: -
v_call: TRBV6-5
cdr3_aa: CASTMKGFDGYTF
cdr3_nt: TGTGCCAGCACCATGAAGGGGTTTGATGGCTACACCTTC

cdr3_length: 14
clone_size: once
j_call: TRBJ2-7
d_call: TRBD1
v_call: TRBV7-9
cdr3_aa: CASRPGQGTYEQYF
cdr3_nt: TGTGCCAGCAGACCCGGACAGGGTACCTACGAGCAGTACTTC

cdr3_length: 18
clone_size: -
j_call: TRBJ2-3
d_call: TRBD2
v_call: TRBV7-3
cdr3_aa: CASSVRSGRAVITDTQYF
cdr3_nt: TGTGCCAGCAGCGTTCGTAGCGGGAGGGCCGTAATCACAGATACGCAGTATTTT

cdr3_length: 13
clone_size: -
j_call: TRBJ2-1
d_call: -
v_call: TRBV27
cdr3_aa: CASSLSPRNEQFF
cdr3_nt: TGTGCCAGCAGTTTATCCCCCCGCAATGAGCAGTTCTTC

cdr3_length: 14
clone_size: -
j_call: TRBJ2-1
d_call: -
v_call: TRBV28
cdr3_aa: CASSYRGRGHEQFF
cdr3_nt: TGTGCCAGCAGTTATAGAGGGAGAGGTCATGAGCAGTTCTTC

cdr3_length: 15
clone_size: -
j_call: TRBJ2-7
d_call: TRBD1
v_call: TRBV27
cdr3_aa: CASSLTGGSSYEQYF
cdr3_nt: TGTGCCAGCAGTTTAACAGGGGGGTCTTCCTACGAGCAGTACTTC

cdr3_length: 15
clone_size: -
j_call: TRBJ2-5
d_call: -
v_call: TRBV25-1
cdr3_aa: CASSDPRTVAETQYF
cdr3_nt: TGTGCCAGCAGTGACCCCCGGACAGTGGCAGAGACCCAGTACTTC

cdr3_length: 12
clone_size: -
j_call: TRBJ2-1
d_call: -
v_call: TRBV27
cdr3_aa: CASRQGGTEQFF
cdr3_nt: TGTGCCTCCCGACAGGGCGGGACGGAGCAGTTCTTC